This TCR beta chain comes out of a study of T cell changes during pregnancy in multiple sclerosis. From germline, CDR1 is SGDLS and CDR2 YYNGEE. There are 13 residues in the CDR3. Libraries were prepared by immunoSEQ multiplex PCR; TCRdb keeps only in-frame clonotypes and omits some of them. The sample contains around 100,000 clones, over 80% of which appear only once. The rearrangement links TRBV9 to TRBJ1-6, with D hard to call. This receptor was obtained from a female donor with multiple sclerosis, enrolled in a pregnancy study. Here the sequenced sample was peripheral blood, taken after pregnancy. CDR3 DNA sequence: TGTGGTTCCGATTGGGAGGCCGGTTCACCCCTCCACTTT. It codes for CGSDWEAGSPLHF.